This TCR beta chain originates from a study of PD-1 blockade in classical Hodgkin lymphoma. This clone was counted only a few times. Germline values: CDR1 GTSNPN, CDR2 SVGIG (reference sequence). This CDR3 contains 15 residues. The V end lost 2 bases, the J end lost 1 base, and 14 bases lay between the germline ends. Only in-frame clones appear in the TCRdb table, and some are missing; sequencing was by immunoSEQ multiplex PCR. Of almost 100,000 clones detected, approximately 92% appear once; the ten largest clones hold approximately 2.8%. Relapses following autologous stem cell transplantation were seen in all patients, with brentuximab vedotin exposure varying.

The chain has TRBV30 and TRBJ1-1, with D maybe TRBD1 (6 bases). The sample consisted of peripheral blood mononuclear cells (PBMCs), taken at baseline. This receptor was obtained from a human donor with classical Hodgkin lymphoma. The CDR3 is CAWSRGTTRNTEAFF. The DNA of the CDR3 is TGTGCCTGGAGTAGGGGGACGACCCGGAACACTGAAGCTTTCTTT.